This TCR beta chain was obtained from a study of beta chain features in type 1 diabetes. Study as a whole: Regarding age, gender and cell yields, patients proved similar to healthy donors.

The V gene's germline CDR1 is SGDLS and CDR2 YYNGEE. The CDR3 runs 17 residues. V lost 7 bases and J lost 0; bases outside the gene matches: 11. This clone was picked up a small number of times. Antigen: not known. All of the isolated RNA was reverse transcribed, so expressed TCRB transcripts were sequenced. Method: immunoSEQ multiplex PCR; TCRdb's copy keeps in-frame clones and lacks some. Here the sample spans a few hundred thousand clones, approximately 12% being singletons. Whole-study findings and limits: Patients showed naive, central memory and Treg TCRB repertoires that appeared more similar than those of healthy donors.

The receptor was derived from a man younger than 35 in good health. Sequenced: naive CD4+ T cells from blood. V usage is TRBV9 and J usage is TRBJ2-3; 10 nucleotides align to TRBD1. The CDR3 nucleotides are TGTGCCAGCGGGCGGACAGGGGGTAGTTCTAGCACAGATACGCAGTATTTT. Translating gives CASGRTGGSSSTDTQYF.